The 25 T cell receptor beta chains below all came from one sample that was sequenced in a study of blood T cell repertoires in COVID-19. Here immunoSEQ multiplex PCR was the method, and the copy in TCRdb shows in-frame clones only, minus some. The data show 80,000 or so clones, with roughly 87% seen just once and roughly 2% held by the top ten. The specimen sequenced was peripheral blood. The receptors derive from a man aged 50-59 years with acute or convalescent COVID-19.

The chain couples TRBV18 to TRBJ2-7, with a tentative D call TRBD1 (5 bases). The CDR3 contains 13 residues. Germline CDR1 is KGHSH and CDR2 is LQKENI. Trimming left V 6 bases short and J 3 bases short, with 12 bases between. The CDR3 DNA reads as TGTGCCAGCTCCCAAGAACAGGACTACGAGCAGTACTTC. Its translation is CASSQEQDYEQYF.

The CDR3, as DNA: TGTGCCAGCAGTTTGGAACAGATCAGCAATCAGCCCCAGCATTTT. It encodes CASSLEQISNQPQHF. V is TRBV6-2 or TRBV6-3 and J is TRBJ1-5; D not resolved. The CDR3 contains 15 residues. Germline lookup yields CDR1 MNHEY and CDR2 SVGEGT. Trimming removed 4 bases from V and 1 base from J, with 11 bases in between.

The gene calls are TRBV4-1 and TRBJ2-3; TRBD1 aligns across 7 bases. The CDR3 has 15 amino acids. The V gene's germline CDR1 is MGHRA and CDR2 YSYEKL. V lost 2 bases to trimming and J lost 4 bases; unmatched junction nucleotides: 6. In nucleotides, the CDR3 is TGCGCCAGCAGCCAAAGACAGGGACAGCCAGATACGCAGTATTTT. This codes for CASSQRQGQPDTQYF.

The V call is TRBV11-3, the J call TRBJ1-1, with a possible D match to TRBD1 (6 bases). CDR1 is SGHNT, CDR2 YENEEA, per germline. The CDR3 covers 16 residues. Deletions cut 1 base from V and 2 bases from J, with 14 bases between. The CDR3 DNA reads TGTGCCAGCAGCTTAGGATCCGGGGGGCTCAACACTGAAGCTTTCTTT. Translated: CASSLGSGGLNTEAFF. The full variable domain, its missing parts supplied by reference TRBV11-3 and TRBJ1-1, is EAGVVQSPRYKIIEKKQPVAFWCNPISGHNTLYWYLQNLGQGPELLIRYENEEAVDDSQLPKDRFSAERLKGVDSTLKIQPAELGDSAVYLCASSLGSGGLNTEAFFGQGTRLTVV.

The gene calls are TRBV6-2 or TRBV6-3 and TRBJ1-1, with 9 bases fitting TRBD1. CDR1 and CDR2 (germline): MNHEY, SVGEGT. Losses at the gene ends were 6 bases for V and 3 bases for J; bases not matched to a gene: 11. This CDR3 has 16 amino acids. CDR3 sequence: CASSRPTGGEDTEAFF. The CDR3 bases are TGTGCCAGCAGCCGACCGACAGGGGGTGAGGACACTGAAGCTTTCTTT.

The count of this clone is one. The rearrangement uses TRBV9 and TRBJ1-6; D perhaps matches TRBD1 (5 bases). Germline CDR1 and CDR2: SGDLS and YYNGEE. Trimming removed 1 base at V and 8 bases at J, with 7 bases between. This CDR3 spans 13 amino acids. The CDR3 DNA follows: TGTGCCAGCAGCGTACAGGGCTATTCACCCCTCCACTTT. Protein product: CASSVQGYSPLHF.

CDR3 sequence (DNA): TGTGCCAGCAGCCTACGAGTGACAGGGACAGGGGGAAACTATGGCTACACCTTC. Encoded protein: CASSLRVTGTGGNYGYTF. V usage is TRBV3-1 (or the pseudogene TRBV3-2) and J usage is TRBJ1-2, with 11 bases fitting TRBD1. V lost 4 bases to trimming and J lost 2 bases; unmatched junction nucleotides: 12. The CDR3 runs 18 residues. CDR1 is LGHDT, CDR2 YNNKEL, per germline (reference sequence).

The chain is built from TRBV7-9 and TRBJ2-2; TRBD1 agrees at 8 bases. Germline V gene sequence: CDR1 SEHNR, CDR2 FQNEAQ (reference sequence). V trimming: 5 bases; J trimming: 2 bases; junction bases outside the gene matches: 10. The CDR3 has 17 residues. DNA of the CDR3: TGTGCCAGCAGCCCGGACAGGGAGTGGACAAACACCGGGGAGCTGTTTTTT. This translates into CASSPDREWTNTGELFF.

The chain is built from TRBV27 and TRBJ2-1, with 11 bases aligning to TRBD2. The CDR3 contains 14 residues. Germline V lookup: CDR1 MNHEY, CDR2 SMNVEV (reference sequence). V was pared by 6 bases and J by 7 bases, with 5 bases of the junction left unmatched. The chain's CDR3 is CASRVAGGPNEQFF. The CDR3 DNA is TGTGCCAGCAGGGTAGCGGGAGGGCCGAATGAGCAGTTCTTC.

CDR3 sequence reads: CASSQAIYGYTF. CDR3 DNA: TGTGCCAGCAGTCAAGCGATCTATGGCTACACCTTC. The chain joins TRBV6-2 or TRBV6-3 to TRBJ1-2; D gene unclear. Per the germline V gene, CDR1 is MNHEY and CDR2 is SVGEGT. V was cut by 5 bases and J by 4 bases, with 8 bases left in between. This CDR3 spans 12 amino acids.

This sequence joins TRBV30 and TRBJ1-2; D might be TRBD1 (5 bases). This CDR3 comprises 14 residues. The V and J ends lost 0 bases and 4 bases respectively, with 12 bases between them. Germline values: CDR1 GTSNPN, CDR2 SVGIG (reference sequence). CDR3 residues: CAWSVRGALYGYTF. CDR3 in DNA: TGTGCCTGGAGTGTACGCGGGGCACTCTATGGCTACACCTTC.

The chain has TRBV7-8 and TRBJ2-1; possible D gene TRBD1, 5 bases. Between the trimmed V and J ends, which lost 1 base and 8 bases, there was a span of 18 bases. CDR1 and CDR2 (germline): SGHVS, FQNEAQ. The CDR3 runs 16 residues. CDR3 bases: TGTGCCAGCAGCTTAGTCAGGACCCTCAGGGCCGATGAGCAGTTCTTC. It translates to CASSLVRTLRADEQFF.

V and J are TRBV6-2 or TRBV6-3 and TRBJ2-7; 8 bases are a match to TRBD2. V lost 0 bases and J lost 3; bases outside the gene matches: 7. Per germline, CDR1 MNHEY and CDR2 SVGEGT. This CDR3 has 16 residues. The CDR3 loop is CASSYSFREGHYEQYF. CDR3 coding DNA: TGTGCCAGCAGTTACTCGTTTCGGGAGGGGCACTACGAGCAGTACTTC.

The chain joins TRBV14 to TRBJ2-4; D call uncertain. CDR3 length: 15 residues. The V end lost 4 bases, the J end lost 0 bases, and 10 bases lay between the germline ends. CDR1 is SGHDN and CDR2 is FVKESK in the germline V gene. The CDR3 sequence: CASSLVIRAKNIQYF. The CDR3 coding sequence is TGTGCCAGCAGCCTAGTGATTCGAGCCAAAAACATTCAGTACTTC.

The chain uses TRBV7-2 and TRBJ2-5; 7 nucleotides agree with TRBD1. The V gene's germline CDR1 is SGHTA and CDR2 FQGNSA. CDR3 length: 15 amino acids. V was clipped by 1 base and J by 5 bases; unmatched bases: 7. The CDR3 region is CASSLDRGPSETQYF. In DNA form, the CDR3 reads TGTGCCAGCAGCTTAGACAGGGGCCCCTCTGAGACCCAGTACTTC.

The chain has TRBV3-1 (or the pseudogene TRBV3-2) and TRBJ1-3; D is uncertain. In germline, CDR1 is LGHDT, CDR2 YNNKEL (reference sequence). The CDR3 runs to 15 residues. V lost 0 bases to trimming and J lost 0 bases, with 6 bases between them. CDR3 amino acids: CASSQDFSSGNTIYF. The CDR3 nucleotides read TGTGCCAGCAGCCAAGATTTCAGCTCTGGAAACACCATATATTTT.

This chain links TRBV3-1 (or the pseudogene TRBV3-2) with TRBJ1-1; TRBD1 is a possible D gene (6 bases). V lost 2 bases, J lost 1 base, and 14 bases lay in between. Germline V gene lookup returns CDR1 LGHDT and CDR2 YNNKEL (reference sequence). The CDR3 runs 16 residues. This CDR3 reads CASSQRFGTSNTEAFF. As DNA, the CDR3 is TGTGCCAGCAGCCAACGGTTCGGGACATCGAACACTGAAGCTTTCTTT.

V and J are TRBV7-2 and TRBJ2-7, with D tentatively TRBD2 (6 bases). The CDR3 totals 15 residues. The germline V and J ends were trimmed by 1 base and 2 bases, with 12 bases remaining between them. Per germline, CDR1 SGHTA and CDR2 FQGNSA. For the CDR3, the DNA is TGTGCCAGCAGCTTAGATGGTAGCGGAGCCTACGAGCAGTACGTC. Its protein product is CASSLDGSGAYEQYV.

The chain employs TRBV19 and TRBJ2-3; 7 nucleotides match TRBD1. J was trimmed by 3 bases and V by 9 bases; bases with no gene match: 9. CDR3 size: 14 residues. Germline V gives CDR1 LNHDA, CDR2 SQIVND (reference sequence). CDR3 DNA sequence: TGTGCCAGCAGAAACAGGGGAGAGACAGATACGCAGTATTTT. Its translation: CASRNRGETDTQYF.

The chain has TRBV11-2 and TRBJ2-5, with a weak D call TRBD2 (6 bases). V lost 4 bases and J 2 bases, leaving 14 bases between the germline ends. This CDR3 is built from 15 residues. The germline gives CDR1 SGHAT, CDR2 FQNNGV. CDR3 sequence (DNA): TGTGCCAGCAGCTGGGACTTCCGACAACAAGAGACCCAGTACTTC. Amino acid sequence: CASSWDFRQQETQYF.

Written as DNA, the CDR3 is TGTGCCATCAAAGCGACAGAGCTGAACACTGAAGCTTTCTTT. Translating it yields CAIKATELNTEAFF. This chain connects TRBV10-3 to TRBJ1-1, with D maybe TRBD1 (5 bases). Deletions cut 7 bases from V and 0 bases from J, with 12 bases between. The CDR3 length is 14 residues. CDR1 is ENHRY and CDR2 is SYGVKD in the germline V gene.

This clone is a singleton in its sample. CDR3 nucleotides: TGCGCCAGCAGCCCCGGGACAAGATCCACAGATACGCAGTATTTT. It is translated as CASSPGTRSTDTQYF. The J gene is TRBJ2-3, the V gene TRBV4-1, with D possibly matching TRBD1 (6 bases). The CDR3 is made up of 15 amino acids. Germline assignment: CDR1 MGHRA and CDR2 YSYEKL. V lost 4 bases and J lost 2, with 13 bases in between.

The chain links TRBV4-2 to TRBJ1-4; TRBD1 matches 7 bases. This CDR3 has 15 residues. The germline CDR1 and CDR2 sequences are LGHNA and YNFKEQ. V shed 1 base, J shed 3 bases, and the junction held 2 bases outside the gene matches. The CDR3, as DNA: TGTGCCAGCAGCCAAGCAGGGGGGCCTAATGAAAAACTGTTTTTT. Its translation is CASSQAGGPNEKLFF.

The chain joins TRBV5-6 to TRBJ2-7; D may be TRBD1 (5 bases). V shed 0 bases and J shed 4 bases, with 8 bases lying between them. Germline CDR1 and CDR2: SGHDT and YYEEEE. CDR3 size: 13 residues. The CDR3 DNA reads as TGTGCCAGCAGCTTGGGACAGAGATACGAGCAGTACGTC. Translating it yields CASSLGQRYEQYV.

J is TRBJ2-2 and V is TRBV29-1; 7 positions agree with TRBD1. Germline V gives CDR1 SQVTM, CDR2 ANQGSEA. The CDR3 loop spans 15 amino acids. V shed 1 base and J 7 bases; nucleotides not matched to a gene: 9. In DNA form, the CDR3 reads TGCAGCGTTGAAGGGGCGGAACAGGGGTTCGGGGAGCTGTTTTTT. Its protein product is CSVEGAEQGFGELFF.